This record concerns one TCR beta chain sequence. Its antigen is not known. Sequencing templates came from extracted RNA that was reverse transcribed into cDNA. This table comes from immunoSEQ multiplex PCR, and its TCRdb copy is limited to in-frame clones, with some not included. The data hold fewer than 100,000 clones, with approximately 66% observed a single time. The CDR3 covers 15 residues. V was clipped by 4 bases and J by 3 bases; unmatched bases: 2. The germline gives CDR1 SGHTA, CDR2 FQGNSA. This entry is derived from a study of CD8+ T cells in alopecia areata. About the study: Among treated patients, oral tofacitinib was administered at 5 to 10 mg twice daily. Study-level points and caveats: Sequences from scalp samples also cover resident alphabeta T cells of normal skin.

As for treatment: oral pan-JAK inhibitor, 5-10 mg twice daily. Peripheral blood and lesional scalp punch biopsies came from alopecia areata patients. The specimen comprised CD8+ T cells sorted from blood, sampled at week 4, from a patient treated with tofacitinib. V usage is TRBV7-2 and J usage is TRBJ2-1; 11 bases agree with TRBD1. This sequence originates from a human donor with alopecia areata. The CDR3 is CASSSGTGGYNEQFF. CDR3 coding DNA: TGTGCCAGCAGCTCCGGGACAGGGGGCTACAATGAGCAGTTCTTC.